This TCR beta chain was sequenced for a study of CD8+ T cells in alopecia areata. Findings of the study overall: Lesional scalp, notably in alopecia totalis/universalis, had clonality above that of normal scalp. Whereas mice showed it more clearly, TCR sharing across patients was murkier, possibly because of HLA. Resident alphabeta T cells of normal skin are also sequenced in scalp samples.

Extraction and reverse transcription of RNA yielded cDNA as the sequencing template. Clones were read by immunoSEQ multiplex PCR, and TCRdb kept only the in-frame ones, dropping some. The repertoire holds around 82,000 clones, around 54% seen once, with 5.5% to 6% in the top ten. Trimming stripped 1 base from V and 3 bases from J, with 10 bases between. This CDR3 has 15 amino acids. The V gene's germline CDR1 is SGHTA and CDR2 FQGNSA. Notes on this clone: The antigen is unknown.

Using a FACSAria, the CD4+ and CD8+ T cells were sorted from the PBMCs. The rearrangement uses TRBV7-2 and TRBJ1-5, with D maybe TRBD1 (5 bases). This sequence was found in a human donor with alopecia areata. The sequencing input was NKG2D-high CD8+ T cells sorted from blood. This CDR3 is CASSLDPGLNQPQHF. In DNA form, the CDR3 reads TGTGCCAGCAGCTTAGACCCGGGGCTCAATCAGCCCCAGCATTTT.